This T cell receptor beta chain was sequenced in a study of Graves' ophthalmopathy and Graves' hyperthyroidism. Looking at the study overall: The authors collected peripheral blood at initial diagnosis, before any treatment.

Study-level findings and limits: Detection in blood was also observed for most expanded thyroid clonotypes above 0.001 frequency.

Amplification of TCR beta CDR3 regions used RNA transcripts. First-round RT-PCR used HTBI primers; second-round multiplex PCR followed. TCRdb independently ran MiXCR on the multiplex PCR reads; one entry per CDR3 protein. This table has some 520,000 distinct CDR3 sequences, about 15% appearing once. The PBMCs were taken from 10 ml of fresh peripheral blood. Trimming removed 7 bases at V and 0 bases at J, with 15 bases between. The length of the CDR3 is 15 residues. CDR1 and CDR2 (germline): MNHNS, SASEGT. A remark on this clonotype: Its antigen is unknown.

The sequence came from a woman aged 25 to 39 with Graves' ophthalmopathy. Sequenced: blood. V usage is TRBV6-1 and J usage is TRBJ1-1; maybe TRBD1 (6 bases). CDR3 nucleotides: TGTGCCAGCAAGGGGGGGCTCCCTTTGAACACTGAAGCTTTCTTT. This sequence encodes CASKGGLPLNTEAFF.